This note documents a single TCR beta chain sequence. No cognate antigen has been identified for it. No clone much larger than this one lies a single base away; base qualities are absent. Genomic DNA was extracted from sorted cells for sequencing of the TCRbeta CDR3 region. TCRbeta CDR3 regions were sequenced using the immunoSEQ Assay. Entries here come from immuneACCESS through TCRdb and include only in-frame sequences with V and J called. Some clones fail to appear in such tables; in the studies checked, an unresolved V gene covers under half of the shortfall, and the cause of the remainder is unknown. This sample gives about 77,000 clones in total; over 85% of them show up just once. The leading ten clones occupy approximately 2.4% of the sample. The trial excluded patients who had a history of autoimmune disease or who were on systemic immunosuppression. Peripheral blood for TCR sequencing was drawn from every dose cohort at baseline, at cycle 4 day 1 and at cycle 7 day 1. The samples were taken from a phase I, first-in-human, multicenter, open-label dose-escalation trial of ivuxolimab. Adults with locally advanced or metastatic melanoma, renal cell, hepatocellular, or head and neck squamous cell carcinoma were enrolled in the trial. Before TCR sequencing, CD4+ and CD8+ T cells were separately sorted from peripheral blood.

The source of the sample is a study of OX40 agonist ivuxolimab in advanced cancers. Background on the whole study: The costimulatory receptor OX40 (CD134) was targeted by ivuxolimab, a fully human IgG2 agonistic monoclonal antibody. A male proportion of around 80% and a mean age of roughly 58 years, ranging from 23 to 79, were recorded for the dose-escalation cohort. Peripheral TCRbeta sequencing aimed to test whether ivuxolimab altered TCR sequence diversity and caused clonal T-cell expansion. The paper covers the monotherapy dose-escalation part of the phase I ivuxolimab trial, which included N ≈ 50 patients. Intravenous ivuxolimab was administered to patients every 2 weeks at six dose levels: 0.01, 0.1, 0.3, 1.5, 3 and 10 mg/kg. Partial responses were achieved by three dose-escalation patients, of whom one had hepatocellular carcinoma and two had cutaneous melanoma. Prior anti-PD-1, anti-PD-L1 or anti-CTLA-4 therapy was permitted, and approximately 39% of dose-escalation patients had received checkpoint inhibitors. Of the approximately 54 patients in dose escalation, some 20 had hepatocellular carcinoma, about 15 had melanoma, 9 had renal cell carcinoma and 9 had head and neck cancer.

The paper's findings and limits, for the study overall: After ivuxolimab, expanded clones were on average more numerous among CD8+ T cells than among CD4+ T cells. Antigen specificity was not determined for the clonally expanded peripheral T cells. At doses from 0.1 to 3.0 mg/kg, clonal expansion was seen in both CD4+ and CD8+ blood T cells between baseline and week 6. In partial responders in the 0.1-3.0 mg/kg groups, normalized peripheral clonal expansion was found to be among the lowest, especially among CD8+ T cells. Low levels of normalized T-cell clonal expansion were also seen in some nonresponding patients.

The cysteine opens and the phenylalanine closes a CDR3 of 13 amino acids. The kept DNA is CDR3 alone, 39 bases in frame from the first base. V is cut by 7 bases and J by 3 bases, and the space between the germline ends is 12 bases. CDR1 is given as SGHAT and CDR2 as FQDESV, both from the germline V gene (reference sequence). The sample was CD4+ or CD8+ T cells sorted from blood, taken in a trial of the OX40 agonist ivuxolimab. This clonotype was obtained from an adult with an advanced solid tumor such as melanoma, head and neck, liver or kidney cancer. The rearranged chain carries TRBV11-1 and TRBJ1-1; the D gene assignment is ambiguous. The DNA sequence reads TGTGCCAGCACCCAGAAGACTTACACTGAAGCTTTCTTT. This gives the protein CASTQKTYTEAFF. Where the CDR3 stops, the reference TRBV11-1 and TRBJ1-1 genes take over; the full variable domain is EAEVAQSPRYKITEKSQAVAFWCDPISGHATLYWYRQILGQGPELLVQFQDESVVDDSQLPKDRFSAERLKGVDSTLKIQPAELGDSAMYLCASTQKTYTEAFFGQGTRLTVV.